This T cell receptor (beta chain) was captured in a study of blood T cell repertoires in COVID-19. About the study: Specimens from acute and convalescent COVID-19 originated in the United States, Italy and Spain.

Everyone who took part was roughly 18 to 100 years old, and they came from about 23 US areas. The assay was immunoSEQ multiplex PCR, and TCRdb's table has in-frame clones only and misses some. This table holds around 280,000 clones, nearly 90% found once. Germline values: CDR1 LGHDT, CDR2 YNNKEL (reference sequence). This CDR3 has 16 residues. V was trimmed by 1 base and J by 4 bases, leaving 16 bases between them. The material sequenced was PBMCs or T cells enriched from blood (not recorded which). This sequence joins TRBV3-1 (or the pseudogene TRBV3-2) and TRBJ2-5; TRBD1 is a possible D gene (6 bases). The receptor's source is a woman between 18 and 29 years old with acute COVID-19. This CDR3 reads CASSQGWLGAGETQYF. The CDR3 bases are TGTGCCAGCAGCCAAGGGTGGCTGGGGGCAGGAGAGACCCAGTACTTC.